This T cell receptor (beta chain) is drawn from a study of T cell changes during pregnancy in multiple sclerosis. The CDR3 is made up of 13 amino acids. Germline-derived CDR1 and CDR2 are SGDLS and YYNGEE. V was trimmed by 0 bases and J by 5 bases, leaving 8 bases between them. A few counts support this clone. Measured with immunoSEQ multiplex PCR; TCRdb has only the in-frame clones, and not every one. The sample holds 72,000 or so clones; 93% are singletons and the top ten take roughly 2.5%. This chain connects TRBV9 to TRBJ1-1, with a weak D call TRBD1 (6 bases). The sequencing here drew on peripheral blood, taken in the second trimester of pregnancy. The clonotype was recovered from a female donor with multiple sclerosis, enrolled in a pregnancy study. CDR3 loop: CASSVGTGTEAFF. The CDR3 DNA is TGTGCCAGCAGCGTAGGTACAGGGACTGAAGCTTTCTTT.